This TCR beta chain is from a study of blood T cells in healthy people across ages. Study-wide findings and caveats: In older individuals, TCR beta diversity per million T cells was lower, falling roughly linearly with age. Higher naive T cell percentage went strongly together with higher TCR beta diversity. When one million T cells were used, diversity estimates were thought to be underestimates.

Per germline, CDR1 LNHNV and CDR2 YYDKDF (reference sequence). CDR3 size: 15 residues. The V and J ends lost 1 base and 7 bases, in that order; junction bases with no gene match: 10. Alongside a J-beta primer mix, a sample-barcoded 5' primer served in a second PCR lasting about 7 to 11 cycles. Every single cDNA molecule received a tag from a template-switch adaptor with 12 random nucleotides. TCRdb analysed the 5' RACE reads with MiXCR anew, one entry per CDR3 protein. The table records about 1 million distinct CDR3 sequences, more than 40% of them present only once. Regarding this clonotype: The antigen remains unidentified.

The chain couples TRBV15 to TRBJ2-7; 7 bases are a match to TRBD1. This sequence originates from a woman aged 60-70 years in good health. Specimen: blood. DNA of the CDR3: TGTGCCACCAGCAGAGTGAAGAGGGGGCACAATGAGCAGTACTTC. The encoded protein is CATSRVKRGHNEQYF.